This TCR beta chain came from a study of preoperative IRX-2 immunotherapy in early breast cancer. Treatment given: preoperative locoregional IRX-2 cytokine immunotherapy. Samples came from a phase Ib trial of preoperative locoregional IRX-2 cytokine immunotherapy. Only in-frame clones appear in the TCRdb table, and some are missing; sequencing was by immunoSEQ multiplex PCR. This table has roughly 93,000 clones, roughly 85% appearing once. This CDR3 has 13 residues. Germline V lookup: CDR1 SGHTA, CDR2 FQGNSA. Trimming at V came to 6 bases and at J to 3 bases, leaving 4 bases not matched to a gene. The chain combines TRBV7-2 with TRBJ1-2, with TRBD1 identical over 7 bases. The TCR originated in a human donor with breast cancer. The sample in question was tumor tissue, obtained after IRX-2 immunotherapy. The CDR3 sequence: CASSPDRDYGYTF. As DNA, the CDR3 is TGTGCCAGCAGTCCCGACAGGGACTATGGCTACACCTTC.